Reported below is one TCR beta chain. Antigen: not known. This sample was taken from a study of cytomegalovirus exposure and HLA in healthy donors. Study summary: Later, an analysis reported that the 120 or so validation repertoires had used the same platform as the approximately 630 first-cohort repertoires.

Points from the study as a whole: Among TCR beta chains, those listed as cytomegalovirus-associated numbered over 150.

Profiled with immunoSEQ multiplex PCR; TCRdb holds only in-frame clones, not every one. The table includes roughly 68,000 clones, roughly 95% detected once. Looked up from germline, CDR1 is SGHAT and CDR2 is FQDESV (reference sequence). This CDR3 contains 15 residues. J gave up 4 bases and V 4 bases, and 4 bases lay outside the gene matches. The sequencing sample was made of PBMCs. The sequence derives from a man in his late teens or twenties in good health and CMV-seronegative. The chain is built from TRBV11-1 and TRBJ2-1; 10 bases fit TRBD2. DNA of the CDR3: TGTGCCAGCAGCTGGACTAGCGGACCGTACAATGAGCAGTTCTTC. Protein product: CASSWTSGPYNEQFF.